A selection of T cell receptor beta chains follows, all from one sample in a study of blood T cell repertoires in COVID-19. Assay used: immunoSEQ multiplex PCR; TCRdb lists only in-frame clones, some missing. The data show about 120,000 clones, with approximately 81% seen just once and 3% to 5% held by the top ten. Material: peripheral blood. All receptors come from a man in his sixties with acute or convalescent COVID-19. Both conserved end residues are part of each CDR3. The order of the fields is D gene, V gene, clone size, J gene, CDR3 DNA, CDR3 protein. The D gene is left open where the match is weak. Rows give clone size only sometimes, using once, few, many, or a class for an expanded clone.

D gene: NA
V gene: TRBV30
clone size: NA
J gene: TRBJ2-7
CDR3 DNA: TGTGCCTGGAGGAAGGGGAACTACGAGCAGTACTTC
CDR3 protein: CAWRKGNYEQYF

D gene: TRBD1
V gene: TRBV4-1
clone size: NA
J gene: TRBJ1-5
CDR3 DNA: TGCGCCAGCAGCCAAGAAACAGGGGGCTTTAATCAGCCCCAGCATTTT
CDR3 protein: CASSQETGGFNQPQHF

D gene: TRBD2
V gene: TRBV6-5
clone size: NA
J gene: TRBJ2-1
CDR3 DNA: TGTGCCAGCAGCGCCCGGGAGGAGGCCTACAATGAGCAGTTCTTC
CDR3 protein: CASSAREEAYNEQFF

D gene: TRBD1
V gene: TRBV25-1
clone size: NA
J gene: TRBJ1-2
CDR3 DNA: TGTGCCAGCAGTGAAGGGACAGGGGCAGGGTATGGCTACACCTTC
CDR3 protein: CASSEGTGAGYGYTF

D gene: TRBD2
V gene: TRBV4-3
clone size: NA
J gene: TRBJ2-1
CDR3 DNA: TGCGCCAGCAGCCTCGCTAGCGGGGATTACAATGAGCAGTTCTTC
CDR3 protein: CASSLASGDYNEQFF

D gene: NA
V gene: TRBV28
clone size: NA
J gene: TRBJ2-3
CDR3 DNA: TGTGCCAGCAGTTCCCAAACAGATACGCAGTATTTT
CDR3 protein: CASSSQTDTQYF

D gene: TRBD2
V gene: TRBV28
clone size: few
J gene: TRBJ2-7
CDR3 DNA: TGTGCCAGCAGTCGACCGGGACTAGCGGGGCTCGAGCAGTACTTC
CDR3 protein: CASSRPGLAGLEQYF

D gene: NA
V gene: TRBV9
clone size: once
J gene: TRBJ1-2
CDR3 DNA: TGTGCCAGCCATGACAGGCACTATGGCTACACCTTC
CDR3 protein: CASHDRHYGYTF

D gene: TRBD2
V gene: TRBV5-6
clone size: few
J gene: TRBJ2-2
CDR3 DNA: TGTGCCAGCAGCATTGCTAGCGGGAGGTACAACACCGGGGAGCTGTTTTTT
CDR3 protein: CASSIASGRYNTGELFF

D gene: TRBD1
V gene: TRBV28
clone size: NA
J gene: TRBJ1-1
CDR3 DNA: TGTGCCAGCAGTTTACAACAGGGGCCGGAGGCTTTCTTT
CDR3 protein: CASSLQQGPEAFF

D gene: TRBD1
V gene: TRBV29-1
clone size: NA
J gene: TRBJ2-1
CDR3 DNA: TGCAGTTTTTCCCCATTCGGACAGGCTAGCTCCTACAATGAGCAGTTCTTC
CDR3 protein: CSFSPFGQASSYNEQFF

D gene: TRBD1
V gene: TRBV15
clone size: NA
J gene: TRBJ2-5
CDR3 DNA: TGTGCCACCAGCAGAGGCAGTGGACAGGGGGCAGAGACCCAGTACTTC
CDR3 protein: CATSRGSGQGAETQYF

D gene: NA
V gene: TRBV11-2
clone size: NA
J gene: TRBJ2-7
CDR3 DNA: TGTGCCAGCAGCTTGTTTAGGGCGGGTCCCTACGAGCAGTACTTC
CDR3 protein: CASSLFRAGPYEQYF

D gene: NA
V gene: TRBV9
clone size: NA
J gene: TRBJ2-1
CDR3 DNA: TGTGCCAGCAGCGTAAGGAGCTCTTCGAGCTCCTACAATGAGCAGTTCTTC
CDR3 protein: CASSVRSSSSSYNEQFF

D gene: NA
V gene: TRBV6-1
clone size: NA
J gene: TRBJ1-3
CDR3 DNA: TGTGCCAGCAGTGAAGCCCACCGCGGGGGTTTTGGAAACACCATATATTTT
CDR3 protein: CASSEAHRGGFGNTIYF

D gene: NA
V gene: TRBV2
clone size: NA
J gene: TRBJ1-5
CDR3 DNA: TGTGCCAGCAGTGCTACAGGGCTTAGCAATCAGCCCCAGCATTTT
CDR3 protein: CASSATGLSNQPQHF

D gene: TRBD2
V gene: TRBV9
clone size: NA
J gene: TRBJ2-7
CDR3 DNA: TGTGCCAGCAGCGTAACCGGGACTAGCGCGTACGAGCAGTACTTC
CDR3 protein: CASSVTGTSAYEQYF

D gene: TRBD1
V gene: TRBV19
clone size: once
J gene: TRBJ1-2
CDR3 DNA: TGTGCCAGTAGTATCCCCCGGACAGGGGGCTATGGCTACACCTTC
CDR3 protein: CASSIPRTGGYGYTF

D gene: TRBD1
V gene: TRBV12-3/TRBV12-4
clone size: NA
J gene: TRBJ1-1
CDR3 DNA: TGTGCCAGCAGCCCCGGGACAGACCTTGAAGCTTTCTTT
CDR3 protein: CASSPGTDLEAFF

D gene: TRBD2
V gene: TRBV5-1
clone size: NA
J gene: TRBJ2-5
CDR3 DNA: TGCGCCAGCAGCCAAGGAGGGGAGGGAGAGACCCAGTACTTC
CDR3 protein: CASSQGGEGETQYF

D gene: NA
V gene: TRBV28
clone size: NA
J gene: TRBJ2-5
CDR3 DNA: TGTGCCAGCAGTTTCCGCGTACTTACCCCAGAGACCCAGTACTTC
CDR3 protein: CASSFRVLTPETQYF

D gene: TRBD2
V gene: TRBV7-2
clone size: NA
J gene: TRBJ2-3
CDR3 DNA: TGTGCCAGCAGCTTAGGGGGACTAGCGAGGGATACGCAGTATTTT
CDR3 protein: CASSLGGLARDTQYF

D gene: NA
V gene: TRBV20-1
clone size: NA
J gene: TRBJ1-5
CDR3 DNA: TGCAGTGCTAGAGATCCCCCCGCCCAGCATTTT
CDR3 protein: CSARDPPAQHF

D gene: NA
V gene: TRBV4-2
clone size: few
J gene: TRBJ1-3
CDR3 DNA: TGTGCCAGCAGCCAACCTACGTCCTGGGGAAACACCATATATTTT
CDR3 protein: CASSQPTSWGNTIYF

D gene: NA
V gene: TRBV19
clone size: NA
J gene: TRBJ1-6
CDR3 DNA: TGTGCCAGTAGTATCGAACAGCTAAATTCACCCCTCCACTTT
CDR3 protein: CASSIEQLNSPLHF

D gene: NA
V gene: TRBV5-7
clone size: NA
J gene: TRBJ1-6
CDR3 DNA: TGTGCCAGCAGCTTGGAAGTTTTCAGTTCACCCCTCCACTTT
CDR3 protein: CASSLEVFSSPLHF

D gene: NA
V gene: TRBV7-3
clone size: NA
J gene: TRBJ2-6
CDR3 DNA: TGTGCCAGCAGCCCATCTGGGGCCAACGTCCTGACTTTC
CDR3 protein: CASSPSGANVLTF